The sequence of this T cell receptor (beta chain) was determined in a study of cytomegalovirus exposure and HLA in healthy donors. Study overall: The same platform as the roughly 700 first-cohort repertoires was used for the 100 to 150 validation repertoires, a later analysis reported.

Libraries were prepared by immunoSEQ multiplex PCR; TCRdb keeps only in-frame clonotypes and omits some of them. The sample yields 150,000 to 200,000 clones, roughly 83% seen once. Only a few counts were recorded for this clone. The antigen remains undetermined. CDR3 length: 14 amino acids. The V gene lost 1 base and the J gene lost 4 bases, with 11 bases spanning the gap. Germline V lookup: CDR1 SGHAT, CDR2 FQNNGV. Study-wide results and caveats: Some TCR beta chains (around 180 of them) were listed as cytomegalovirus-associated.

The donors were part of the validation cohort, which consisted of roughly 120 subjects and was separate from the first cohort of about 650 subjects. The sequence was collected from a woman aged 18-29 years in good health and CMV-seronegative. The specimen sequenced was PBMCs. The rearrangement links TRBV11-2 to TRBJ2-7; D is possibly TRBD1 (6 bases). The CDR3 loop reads CASSLAQGIYEQYF. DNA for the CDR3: TGTGCCAGCAGCTTAGCACAGGGTATATACGAGCAGTACTTC.